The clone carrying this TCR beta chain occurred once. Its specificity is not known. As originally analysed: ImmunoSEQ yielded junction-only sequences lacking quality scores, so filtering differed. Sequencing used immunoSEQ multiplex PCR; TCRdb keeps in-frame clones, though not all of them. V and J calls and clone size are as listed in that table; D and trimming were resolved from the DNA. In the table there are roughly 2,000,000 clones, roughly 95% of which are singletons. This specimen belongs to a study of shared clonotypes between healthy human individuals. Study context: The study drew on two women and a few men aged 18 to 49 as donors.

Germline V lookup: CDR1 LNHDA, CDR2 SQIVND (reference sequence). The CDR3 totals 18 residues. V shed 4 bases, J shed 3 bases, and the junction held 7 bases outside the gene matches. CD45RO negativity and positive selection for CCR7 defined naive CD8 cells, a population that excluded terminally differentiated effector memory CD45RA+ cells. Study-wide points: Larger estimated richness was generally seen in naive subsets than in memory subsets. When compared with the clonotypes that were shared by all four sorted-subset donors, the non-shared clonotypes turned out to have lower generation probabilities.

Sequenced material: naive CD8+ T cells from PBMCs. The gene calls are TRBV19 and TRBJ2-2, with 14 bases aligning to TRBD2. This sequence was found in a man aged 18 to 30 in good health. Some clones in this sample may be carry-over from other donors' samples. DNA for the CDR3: TGTGCCAGTAGTACCGGGACTAGCGGGAGCCCGGACACCGGGGAGCTGTTTTTT. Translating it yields CASSTGTSGSPDTGELFF.